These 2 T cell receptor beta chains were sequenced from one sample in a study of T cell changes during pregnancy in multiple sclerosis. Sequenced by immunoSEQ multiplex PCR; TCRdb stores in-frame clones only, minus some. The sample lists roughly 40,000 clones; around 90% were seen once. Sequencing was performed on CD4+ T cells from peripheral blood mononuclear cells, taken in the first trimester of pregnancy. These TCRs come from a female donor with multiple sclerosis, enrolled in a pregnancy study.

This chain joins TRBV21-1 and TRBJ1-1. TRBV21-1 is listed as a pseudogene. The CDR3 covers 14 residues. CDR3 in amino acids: CASSNSYGGTEAFF. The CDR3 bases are TGTGCCAGCAGCAACTCTTATGGAGGCACTGAAGCTTTCTTT.

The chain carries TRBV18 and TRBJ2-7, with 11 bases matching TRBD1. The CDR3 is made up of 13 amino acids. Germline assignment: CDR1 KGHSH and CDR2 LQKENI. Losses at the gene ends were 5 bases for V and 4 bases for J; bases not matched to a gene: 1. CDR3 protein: CASSGQGAYEQYF. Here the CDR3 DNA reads TGTGCCAGCTCAGGACAGGGGGCGTACGAGCAGTACTTC.